Listed below are T cell receptor beta chains from one sample, sequenced in a study of response to subunit inactivated influenza vaccine. TCRdb re-derived calls from the RT-PCR reads in MiXCR, one entry per CDR3 protein. The sample has more than 700,000 distinct CDR3 sequences, less than 25% seen once. This sample comprised PBMCs from blood, obtained more than 4 days after vaccination. All receptors come from a man aged 45-65 years who received an inactivated influenza vaccine. CDR3s include the opening cysteine and the closing phenylalanine or tryptophan. D genes are given only for firm matches. Clone size is not always given. Where it is, it says once, few, many or a class for expanded clones.

TRBV19,TRBJ1-1,many,TRBD1,TGTGCCAGTAGTATTGCACAGGGGGTGTGGAACACTGAAGCTTTCTTT,CASSIAQGVWNTEAFF
TRBV4-3,TRBJ2-2,few,TRBD2,TGCGCCAGCAGCCAAGATACCCCTCCGTCCAGCGGGGTTAACACCGGGGAGCTGTTTTTT,CASSQDTPPSSGVNTGELFF
TRBV28,TRBJ2-1,.,TRBD2,TGTGCCAGCAGCCGGGGGACTAGCGGGAGTCGAGATGAGCAGTTCTTC,CASSRGTSGSRDEQFF
TRBV7-8,TRBJ2-1,few,.,TGTGCCAGCAGCTTCCCCGAGGTGAATACACCCTTCAATGAGCAGTTCTTC,CASSFPEVNTPFNEQFF
TRBV20-1,TRBJ2-3,.,TRBD2,TGCAGTGCTTGTCCAGGGGTAACTAGCGGGAGGACCTCGAGGGATAAGCAGTATTTT,CSACPGVTSGRTSRDKQYF
TRBV7-2,TRBJ2-5,few,TRBD2,TGTGCCAGCAGCTTAGGGGCGGGAGCAGAGACCCAGTACTTC,CASSLGAGAETQYF
TRBV20-1,TRBJ2-3,.,TRBD2,TGCAGTGCTAGGCCCGGGTGGGCTAGCGGGACAGATACGCAGTATTTT,CSARPGWASGTDTQYF
TRBV20-1,TRBJ2-5,few,TRBD1,TGCAGTGCAACCGGACAGGGGGCGTTCCAAGAGACCCAGTACTTC,CSATGQGAFQETQYF
TRBV6-2/TRBV6-3,TRBJ2-5,few,.,TGTGCCAGCAGTTACCGGGGGTACGGCATCGAGACCCAGTACTTC,CASSYRGYGIETQYF
TRBV4-2,TRBJ2-7,once,.,TGTGCCAGCAGCCAAAGACCGATGACTGGATCCTACGAGCAGTACTTC,CASSQRPMTGSYEQYF
TRBV29-1,TRBJ1-2,.,.,TGCAGCGCTCCCCGGGACGCCGGATTCTATGGCTACACCTTC,CSAPRDAGFYGYTF
TRBV29-1,TRBJ2-7,few,.,TGCAGCGTTGTAAGTGGGAGGACCGCCTACGAGCAGTACTTC,CSVVSGRTAYEQYF